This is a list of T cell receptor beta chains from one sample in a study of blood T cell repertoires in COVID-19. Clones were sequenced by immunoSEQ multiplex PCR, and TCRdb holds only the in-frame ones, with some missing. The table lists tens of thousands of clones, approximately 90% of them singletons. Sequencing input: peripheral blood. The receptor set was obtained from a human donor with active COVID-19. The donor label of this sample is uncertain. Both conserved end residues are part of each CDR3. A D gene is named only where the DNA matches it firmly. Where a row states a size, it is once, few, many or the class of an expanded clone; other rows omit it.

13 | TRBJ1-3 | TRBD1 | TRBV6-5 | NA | TGTGCCAGCCGGCCGGGACAGGGAAACACCATATATTTT | CASRPGQGNTIYF
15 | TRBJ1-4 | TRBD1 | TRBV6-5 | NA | TGTGCCAGCAGACTTACCGGGACAGGGGTTGAAAAACTGTTTTTT | CASRLTGTGVEKLFF
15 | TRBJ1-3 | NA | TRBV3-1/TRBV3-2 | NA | TGTGCCAGCAGCCAAGGTCAGGGACTTGGAAACACCATATATTTT | CASSQGQGLGNTIYF
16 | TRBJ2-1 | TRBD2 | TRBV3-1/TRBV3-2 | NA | TGTGCCAGCAGCCAAGGGGTAGCTAGCGGGGACAATGAGCAGTTCTTC | CASSQGVASGDNEQFF
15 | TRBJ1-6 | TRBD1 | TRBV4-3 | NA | TGCGCCAGCAGCCAAGTTGGACAGGGTCAATCACCCCTCCACTTT | CASSQVGQGQSPLHF
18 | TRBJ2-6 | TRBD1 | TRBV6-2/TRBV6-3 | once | TGTGCCAGCAGTTACCCACGGACAGGGAAGTCTGGGGCCAACGTCCTGACTTTC | CASSYPRTGKSGANVLTF
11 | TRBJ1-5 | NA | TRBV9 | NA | TGTGCCAGCAGTCGGGGGGAGCCCCAGCATTTT | CASSRGEPQHF
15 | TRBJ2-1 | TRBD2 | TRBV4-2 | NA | TGTGCCAGCAGCCCCCGGACTAGCGGGGTTGATGAGCAGTTCTTC | CASSPRTSGVDEQFF
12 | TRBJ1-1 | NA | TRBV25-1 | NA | TGTGCCAGCAGGAACAGGGATCCTGAAGCTTTCTTT | CASRNRDPEAFF
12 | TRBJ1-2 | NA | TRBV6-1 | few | TGTGCCAGCAGTGAAACAGGGATCGGCTACACCTTC | CASSETGIGYTF
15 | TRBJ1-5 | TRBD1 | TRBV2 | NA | TGTGCCAGCACCGCCCGGACAGGGGGCCTGCAGCCCCAGCATTTT | CASTARTGGLQPQHF
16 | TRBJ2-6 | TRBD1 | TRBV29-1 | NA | TGCAGCGTTTCGGACAGGGCCGGCTCTGGGGCCAACGTCCTGACTTTC | CSVSDRAGSGANVLTF
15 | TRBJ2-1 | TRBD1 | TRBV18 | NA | TGTGCCAGCTCACGAGGGACAGGGCTTGACAATGAGCAGTTCTTC | CASSRGTGLDNEQFF
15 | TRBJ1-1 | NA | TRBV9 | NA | TGTGCCAGCAGCGTGGGGAGTGGGAGGAACACTGAAGCTTTCTTT | CASSVGSGRNTEAFF
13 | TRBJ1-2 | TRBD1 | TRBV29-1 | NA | TGCAGCGTCGTAACAGGGGTCCCCTATGGCTACACCTTC | CSVVTGVPYGYTF
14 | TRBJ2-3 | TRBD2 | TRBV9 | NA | TGTGCCAGCAGCCTAGCGGGGGTCACAGATACGCAGTATTTT | CASSLAGVTDTQYF
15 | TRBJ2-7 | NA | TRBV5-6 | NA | TGTGCCAGCAGCTTCACAGGGCCGAGAGCCTACGAGCAGTACTTC | CASSFTGPRAYEQYF
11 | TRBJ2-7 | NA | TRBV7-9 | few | TGTGCCAGCAGCCGGTCCTACGAGCAGTACTTC | CASSRSYEQYF
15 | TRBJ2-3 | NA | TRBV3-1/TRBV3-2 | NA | TGTGCCAGCAGCCCCCCCCATGGGGCCACAGATACGCAGTATTTT | CASSPPHGATDTQYF
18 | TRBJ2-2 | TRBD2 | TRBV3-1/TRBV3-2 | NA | TGTGCCAGCAGCCTGGGACTAGCGGGGGGCCCGAACACCGGGGAGCTGTTTTTT | CASSLGLAGGPNTGELFF
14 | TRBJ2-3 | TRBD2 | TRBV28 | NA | TGTGCCAGCAGTTTGCTAGCGGGCACAGATACGCAGTATTTT | CASSLLAGTDTQYF
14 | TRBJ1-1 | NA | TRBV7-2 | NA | TGTGCCAGCAGCGGGGGAGGCTGGAACACTGAAGCTTTCTTT | CASSGGGWNTEAFF
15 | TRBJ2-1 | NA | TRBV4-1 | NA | TGCGCCAGCAGCCAAGGCGGGGCACTCTACAATGAGCAGTTCTTC | CASSQGGALYNEQFF
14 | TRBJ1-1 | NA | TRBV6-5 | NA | TGTGCCAGCAGCCCCCGGGAGGGCTACACTGAAGCTTTCTTT | CASSPREGYTEAFF
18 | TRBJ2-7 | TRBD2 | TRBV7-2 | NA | TGTGCCAGCAGCTTAGTTACTAGCGGGGGGGCCCTGTCCTACGAGCAGTACTTC | CASSLVTSGGALSYEQYF
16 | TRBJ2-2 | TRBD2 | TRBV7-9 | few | TGTGCCAGCAGCACCCCTCGCGGGGGGGCCAACGGGGAGCTGTTTTTT | CASSTPRGGANGELFF
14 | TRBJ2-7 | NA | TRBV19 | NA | TGTGCCAGTAGTATAGACGGGGGTCGGTACGAGCAGTACTTC | CASSIDGGRYEQYF
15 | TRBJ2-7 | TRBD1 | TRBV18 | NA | TGTGCCAGCTCGCACAACCGGGACAGGGGTGGCGAGCAGTACTTC | CASSHNRDRGGEQYF
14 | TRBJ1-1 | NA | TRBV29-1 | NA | TGCAGCGTCTCGGGAAGGCAGATGAGGACTGAAGCTTTCTTT | CSVSGRQMRTEAFF
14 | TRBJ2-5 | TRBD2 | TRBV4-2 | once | TGTGCCAGCAGCCAACTAGCGGGGTTGGAGACCCAGTACTTC | CASSQLAGLETQYF
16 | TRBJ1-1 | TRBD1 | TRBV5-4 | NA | TGTGCCAGCAGGTCGGGTGGACAGGGTCGGTGGACTGAAGCTTTCTTT | CASRSGGQGRWTEAFF
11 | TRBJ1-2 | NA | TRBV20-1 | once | TGCAGTGCGCGGGGGACCTATGGCTACACCTTC | CSARGTYGYTF